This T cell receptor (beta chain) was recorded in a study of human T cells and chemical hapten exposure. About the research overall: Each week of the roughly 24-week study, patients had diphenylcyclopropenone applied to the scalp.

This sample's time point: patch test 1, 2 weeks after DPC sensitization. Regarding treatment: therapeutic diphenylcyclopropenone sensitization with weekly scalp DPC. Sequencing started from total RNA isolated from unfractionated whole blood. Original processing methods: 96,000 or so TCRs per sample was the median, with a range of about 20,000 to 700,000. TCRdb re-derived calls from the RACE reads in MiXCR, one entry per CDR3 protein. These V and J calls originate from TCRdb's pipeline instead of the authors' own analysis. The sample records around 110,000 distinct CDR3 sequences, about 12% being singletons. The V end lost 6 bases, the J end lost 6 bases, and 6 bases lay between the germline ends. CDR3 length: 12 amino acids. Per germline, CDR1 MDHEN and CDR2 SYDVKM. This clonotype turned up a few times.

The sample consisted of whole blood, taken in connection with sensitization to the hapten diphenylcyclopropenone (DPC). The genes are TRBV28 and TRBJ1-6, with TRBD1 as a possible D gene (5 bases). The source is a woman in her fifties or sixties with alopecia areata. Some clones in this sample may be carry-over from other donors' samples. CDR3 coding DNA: TGTGCCAGCAGGGGACCTAATTCACCCCTCCACTTT. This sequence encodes CASRGPNSPLHF.